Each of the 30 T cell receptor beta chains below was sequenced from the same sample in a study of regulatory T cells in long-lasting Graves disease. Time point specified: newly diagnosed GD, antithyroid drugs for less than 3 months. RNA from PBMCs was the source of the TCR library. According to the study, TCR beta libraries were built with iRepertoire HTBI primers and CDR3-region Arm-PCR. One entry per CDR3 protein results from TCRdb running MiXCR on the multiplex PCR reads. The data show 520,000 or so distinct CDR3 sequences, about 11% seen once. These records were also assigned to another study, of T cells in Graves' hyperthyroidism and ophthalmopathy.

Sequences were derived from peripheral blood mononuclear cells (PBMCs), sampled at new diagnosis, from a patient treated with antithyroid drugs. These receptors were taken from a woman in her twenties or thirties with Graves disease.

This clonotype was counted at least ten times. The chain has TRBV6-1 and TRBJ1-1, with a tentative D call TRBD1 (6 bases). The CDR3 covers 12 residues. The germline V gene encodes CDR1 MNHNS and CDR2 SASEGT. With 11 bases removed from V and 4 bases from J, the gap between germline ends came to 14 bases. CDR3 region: CASRGLSTEAFF. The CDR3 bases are TGTGCCTCCAGGGGCCTTTCCACTGAAGCTTTCTTT.

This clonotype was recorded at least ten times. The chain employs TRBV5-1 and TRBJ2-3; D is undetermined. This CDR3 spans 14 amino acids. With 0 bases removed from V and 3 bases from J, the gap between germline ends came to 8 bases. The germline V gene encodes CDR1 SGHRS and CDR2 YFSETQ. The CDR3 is CASSLEVRTDTQYF. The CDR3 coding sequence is TGCGCCAGCAGCTTGGAGGTCAGAACAGATACGCAGTATTTT.

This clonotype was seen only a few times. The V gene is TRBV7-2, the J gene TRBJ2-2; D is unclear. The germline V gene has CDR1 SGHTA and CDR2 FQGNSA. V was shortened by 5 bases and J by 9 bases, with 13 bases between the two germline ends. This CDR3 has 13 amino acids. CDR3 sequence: CASSRNLRRELFF. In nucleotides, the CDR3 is TGTGCCAGCAGCCGCAACCTTCGCCGGGAGCTGTTTTTT.

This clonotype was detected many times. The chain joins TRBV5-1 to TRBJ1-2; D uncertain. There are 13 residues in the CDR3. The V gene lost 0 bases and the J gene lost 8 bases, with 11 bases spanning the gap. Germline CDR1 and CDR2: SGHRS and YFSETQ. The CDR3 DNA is TGCGCCAGCAGCTTGGGTGACACACGGGGCTACACCTTC. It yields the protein CASSLGDTRGYTF.

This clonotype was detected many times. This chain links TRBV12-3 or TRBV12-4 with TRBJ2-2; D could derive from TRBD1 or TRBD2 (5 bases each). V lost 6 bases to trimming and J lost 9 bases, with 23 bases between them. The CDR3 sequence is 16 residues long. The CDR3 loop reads CASSLYRDPRRRELFF. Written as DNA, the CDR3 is TGTGCCAGCAGCCTCTACCGGGACCCCAGGCGCCGGGAGCTGTTTTTT.

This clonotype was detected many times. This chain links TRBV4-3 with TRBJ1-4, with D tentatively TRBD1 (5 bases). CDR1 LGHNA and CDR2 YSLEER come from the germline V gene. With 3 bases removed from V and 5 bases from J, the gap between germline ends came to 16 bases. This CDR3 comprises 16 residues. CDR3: CASSHAWRGLNEKLFF. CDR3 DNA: TGCGCCAGCAGCCATGCGTGGAGGGGCCTGAATGAAAAACTGTTTTTT.

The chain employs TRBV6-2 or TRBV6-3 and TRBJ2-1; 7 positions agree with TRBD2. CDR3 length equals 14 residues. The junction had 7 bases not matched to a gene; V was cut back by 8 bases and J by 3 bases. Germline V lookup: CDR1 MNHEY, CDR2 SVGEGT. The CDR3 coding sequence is TGTGCCAGCCGAGCCGGACTAGACTACAATGAGCAGTTCTTC. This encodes CASRAGLDYNEQFF.

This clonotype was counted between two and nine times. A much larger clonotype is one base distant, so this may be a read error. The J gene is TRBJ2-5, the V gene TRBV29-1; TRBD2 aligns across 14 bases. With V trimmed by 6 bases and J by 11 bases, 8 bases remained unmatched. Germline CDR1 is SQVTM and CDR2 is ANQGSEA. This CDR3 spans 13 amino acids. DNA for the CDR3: TGCAGCGTAGGGACTAGCGGGAGCGGTGAGCAGTACTTC. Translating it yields CSVGTSGSGEQYF.

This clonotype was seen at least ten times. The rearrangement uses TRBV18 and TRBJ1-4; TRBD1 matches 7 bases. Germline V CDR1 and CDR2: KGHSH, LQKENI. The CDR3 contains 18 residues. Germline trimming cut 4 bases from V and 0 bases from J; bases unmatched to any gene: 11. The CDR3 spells CASSLSGHRGSTNEKLFF. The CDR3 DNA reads TGTGCCAGCTCACTTTCGGGCCACAGGGGATCAACTAATGAAAAACTGTTTTTT.

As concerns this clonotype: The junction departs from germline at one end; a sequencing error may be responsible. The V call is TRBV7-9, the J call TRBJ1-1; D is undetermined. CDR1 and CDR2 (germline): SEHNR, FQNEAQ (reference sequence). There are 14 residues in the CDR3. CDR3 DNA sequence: TGTGCCTGCAGCTTAGATGTGCCGAACACTGAAGCTTTCTTT. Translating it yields CACSLDVPNTEAFF.

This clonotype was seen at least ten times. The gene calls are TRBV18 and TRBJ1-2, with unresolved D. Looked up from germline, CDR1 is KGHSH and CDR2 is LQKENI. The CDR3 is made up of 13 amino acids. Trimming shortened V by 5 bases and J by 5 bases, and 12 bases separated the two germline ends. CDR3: CASSKDGGYGYTF. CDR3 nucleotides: TGTGCCAGCTCAAAGGACGGAGGATATGGCTACACCTTC.

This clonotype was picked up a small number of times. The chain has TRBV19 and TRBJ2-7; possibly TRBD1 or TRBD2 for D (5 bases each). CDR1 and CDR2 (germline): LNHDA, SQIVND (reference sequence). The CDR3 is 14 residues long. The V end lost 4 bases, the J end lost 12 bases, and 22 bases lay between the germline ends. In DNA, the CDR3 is TGTGCCAGTAGTACCCAGGGACGACCCGAGCTTCGGTACTTC. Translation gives CASSTQGRPELRYF. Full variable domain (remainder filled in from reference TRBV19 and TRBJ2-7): DGGITQSPKYLFRKEGQNVTLSCEQNLNHDAMYWYRQDPGQGLRLIYYSQIVNDFQKGDIAEGYSVSREKKESFPLTVTSAQKNPTAFYLCASSTQGRPELRYFGPGTRLTVT.

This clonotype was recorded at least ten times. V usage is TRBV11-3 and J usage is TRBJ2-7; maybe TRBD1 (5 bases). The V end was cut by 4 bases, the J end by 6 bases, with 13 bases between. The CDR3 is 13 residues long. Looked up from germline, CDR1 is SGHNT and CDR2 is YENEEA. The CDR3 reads CASSSGPQREQYF. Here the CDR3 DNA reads TGTGCCAGCAGCTCAGGGCCTCAGCGCGAGCAGTACTTC.

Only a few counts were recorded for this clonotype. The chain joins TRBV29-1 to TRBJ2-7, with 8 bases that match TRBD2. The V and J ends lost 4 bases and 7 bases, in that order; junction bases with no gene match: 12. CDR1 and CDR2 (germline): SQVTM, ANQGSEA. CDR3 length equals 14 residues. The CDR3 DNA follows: TGCAGCGTTGCGAGGGAGCGGGAGTTTGGAGAGCAGTACTTC. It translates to CSVAREREFGEQYF.

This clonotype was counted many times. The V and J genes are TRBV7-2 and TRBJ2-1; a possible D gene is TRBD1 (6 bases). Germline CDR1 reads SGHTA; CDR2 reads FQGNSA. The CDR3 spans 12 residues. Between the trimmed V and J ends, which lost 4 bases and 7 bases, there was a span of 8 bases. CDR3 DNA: TGTGCCAGCAGCTCACAGGGTAATGAGCAGTTCTTC. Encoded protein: CASSSQGNEQFF. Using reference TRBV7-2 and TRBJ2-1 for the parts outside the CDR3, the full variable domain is GAGVSQSPSNKVTEKGKDVELRCDPISGHTALYWYRQSLGQGLEFLIYFQGNSAPDKSGLPSDRFSAERTGGSVSTLTIQRTQQEDSAVYLCASSSQGNEQFFGPGTRLTVL.

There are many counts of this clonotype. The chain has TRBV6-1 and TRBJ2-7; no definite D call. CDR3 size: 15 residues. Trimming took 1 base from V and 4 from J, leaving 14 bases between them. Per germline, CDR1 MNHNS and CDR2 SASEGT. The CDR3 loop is CASSEEAEPRYEQYF. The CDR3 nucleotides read TGTGCCAGCAGTGAAGAGGCAGAACCTCGGTACGAGCAGTACTTC.

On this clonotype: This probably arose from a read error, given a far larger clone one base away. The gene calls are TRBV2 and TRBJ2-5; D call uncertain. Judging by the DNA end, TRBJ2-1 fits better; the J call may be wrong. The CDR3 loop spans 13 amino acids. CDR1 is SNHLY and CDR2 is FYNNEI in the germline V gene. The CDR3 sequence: CATSPKLDREQFF. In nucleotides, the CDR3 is TGTGCCACCAGCCCAAAATTGGACCGTGAGCAGTTCTTC.

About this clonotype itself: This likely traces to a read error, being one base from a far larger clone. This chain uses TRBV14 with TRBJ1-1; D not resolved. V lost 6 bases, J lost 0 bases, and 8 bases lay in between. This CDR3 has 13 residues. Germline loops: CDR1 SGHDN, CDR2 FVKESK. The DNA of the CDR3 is TGTGCCAGCAGACCTCTTATGAACACTGAAGCTTTCTTT. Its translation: CASRPLMNTEAFF.

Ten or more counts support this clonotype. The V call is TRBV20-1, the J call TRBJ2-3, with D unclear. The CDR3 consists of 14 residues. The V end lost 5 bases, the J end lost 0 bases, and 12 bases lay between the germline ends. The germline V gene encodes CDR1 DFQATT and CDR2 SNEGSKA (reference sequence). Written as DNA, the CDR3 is TGCAGTGCTGGTGGTGTACATAGCACAGATACGCAGTATTTT. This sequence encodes CSAGGVHSTDTQYF.

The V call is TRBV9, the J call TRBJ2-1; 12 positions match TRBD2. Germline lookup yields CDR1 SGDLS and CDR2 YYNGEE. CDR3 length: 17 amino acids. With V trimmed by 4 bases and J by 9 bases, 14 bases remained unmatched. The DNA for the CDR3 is TGTGCCAGCAGCCCATATCTAGGGCTAGCGGGAGGGGGTGAGCAGTTCTTC. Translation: CASSPYLGLAGGGEQFF.

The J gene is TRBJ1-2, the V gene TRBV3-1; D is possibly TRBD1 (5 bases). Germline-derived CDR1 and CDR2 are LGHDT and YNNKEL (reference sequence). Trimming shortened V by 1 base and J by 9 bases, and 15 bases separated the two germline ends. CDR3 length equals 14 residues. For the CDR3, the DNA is TGTGCCAGCAGCCAAGTTTTGGGGGGAGGGAGCTACACCTTC. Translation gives CASSQVLGGGSYTF.

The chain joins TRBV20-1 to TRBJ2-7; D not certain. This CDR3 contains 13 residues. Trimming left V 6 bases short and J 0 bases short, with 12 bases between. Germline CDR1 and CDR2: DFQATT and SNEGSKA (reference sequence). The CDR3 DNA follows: TGCAGTGCCGACTTCTCGAGCTCCTACGAGCAGTACTTC. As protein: CSADFSSSYEQYF.

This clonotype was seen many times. The CDR3 here is CSVAGRTGSEQYF. CDR3 sequence (DNA): TGCAGCGTTGCGGGTCGGACAGGGAGCGAGCAGTACTTC. This chain joins TRBV29-1 and TRBJ2-7; 8 bases are a match to TRBD1. In germline, CDR1 is SQVTM, CDR2 ANQGSEA. This CDR3 spans 13 amino acids. Trimming cost V 4 bases and J 6 bases; bases outside gene matches: 8.

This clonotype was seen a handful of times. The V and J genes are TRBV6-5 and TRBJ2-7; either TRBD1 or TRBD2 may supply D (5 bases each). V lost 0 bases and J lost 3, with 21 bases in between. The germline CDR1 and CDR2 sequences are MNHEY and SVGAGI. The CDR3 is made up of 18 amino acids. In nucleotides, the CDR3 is TGTGCCAGCAGTTACTCGCTAGCCCCGGGGCGCCGGGGCTACGAGCAGTACTTC. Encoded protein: CASSYSLAPGRRGYEQYF.

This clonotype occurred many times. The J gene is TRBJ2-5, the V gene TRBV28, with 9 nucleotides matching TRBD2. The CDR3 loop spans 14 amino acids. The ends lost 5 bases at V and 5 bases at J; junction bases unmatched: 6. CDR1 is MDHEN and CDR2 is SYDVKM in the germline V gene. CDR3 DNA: TGTGCCAGCAGTCTCGGCGGGAGGGCCGAGACCCAGTACTTC. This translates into CASSLGGRAETQYF.

CDR3 region: CSARVEGQSVNSPLHF. CDR3 DNA sequence: TGCAGTGCTAGGGTGGAAGGACAGTCAGTTAATTCACCCCTCCACTTT. This sequence joins TRBV20-1 and TRBJ1-6, with D maybe TRBD1 (6 bases). The germline CDR1 and CDR2 sequences are DFQATT and SNEGSKA (reference sequence). CDR3 length equals 16 residues. Trimming cost V 3 bases and J 6 bases, with 18 bases left between them.

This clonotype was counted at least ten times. For the CDR3, the DNA is TGTGCCACCAGCAGAGAAAACCTAGCGAAATCCACAGATACGCAGTATTTT. Translated, it gives CATSRENLAKSTDTQYF. V and J are TRBV15 and TRBJ2-3; tentative D call: TRBD2 (6 bases). CDR3 length: 17 amino acids. Trimming took off 0 bases at V and 2 bases at J, with 15 bases between the two ends. Looked up from germline, CDR1 is LNHNV and CDR2 is YYDKDF (reference sequence).

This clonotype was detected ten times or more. CDR3 loop: CASSLGPDRGEKLFF. The CDR3 coding sequence is TGTGCCAGCAGTTTAGGGCCCGACAGAGGGGAAAAACTGTTTTTT. The V and J genes are TRBV28 and TRBJ1-4, with D maybe TRBD1 (5 bases). The CDR3 loop spans 15 amino acids. The V and J ends lost 2 bases and 8 bases respectively, with 15 bases between them. Germline CDR1 and CDR2: MDHEN and SYDVKM.

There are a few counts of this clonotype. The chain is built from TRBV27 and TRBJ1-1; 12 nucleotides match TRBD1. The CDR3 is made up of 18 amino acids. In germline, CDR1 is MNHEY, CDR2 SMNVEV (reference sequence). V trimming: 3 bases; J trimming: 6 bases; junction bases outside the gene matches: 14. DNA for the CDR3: TGTGCCAGCAGTTTCATAGCGCGGGGGACAGGGGGCGGCCCTGAAGCTTTCTTT. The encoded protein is CASSFIARGTGGGPEAFF.

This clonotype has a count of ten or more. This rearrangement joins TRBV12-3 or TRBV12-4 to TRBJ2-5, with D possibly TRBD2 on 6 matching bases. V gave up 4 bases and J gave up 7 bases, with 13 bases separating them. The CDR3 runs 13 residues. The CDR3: CASSSGRRGTQYF. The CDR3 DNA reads TGTGCCAGCAGTTCGGGCAGGAGGGGGACCCAGTACTTC.